This T cell receptor beta chain was observed in a study of T-cell memory formation after mild COVID-19. Study-level points and caveats: CD4+ clones that contracted lay mainly in CM and EM; CD8+ ones lay in EMRA. Researchers found some responding clones in pre-infection memory, a sign that cross-reactive memory joined. CD4/CD8 balance characterized clones contracting day 15 to 85, and CD4+ skew characterized later expanders.

This clonotype was detected only a few times. Its antigen is as yet unknown. Germline V gives CDR1 SGDLS, CDR2 YYNGEE. CDR3 size: 16 residues. V lost 0 bases and J 4 bases, leaving 16 bases between the germline ends. TCRdb itself ran the 5' RACE reads through MiXCR, one entry per CDR3 protein. In the table there are around 400,000 distinct CDR3 sequences, 20% to 25% of which are singletons. The V and J genes are TRBV9 and TRBJ1-2, with D maybe TRBD1 (5 bases). The source material was PBMCs or a T cell subset sorted from them (not recorded which). The sequence came from an adult woman who had mild COVID-19 (a few samples of this study predate the infection). Cell type and time point are not known. The CDR3 nucleotides are TGTGCCAGCAGCGTAGTTTCAGGGATGGCGATCTATGGCTACACCTTC. It codes for CASSVVSGMAIYGYTF.